This T cell receptor (beta chain) stems from a study of blood T cell repertoires in COVID-19 (dated by TCRdb to 2020 to 2021). Regarding the research as a whole: Samples covering the acute and convalescent phases of COVID-19 were provided by collaborators in the United States, Italy and Spain. Where available, HLA class I and class II types were taken from metadata supplied by the sample provider and were not determined by assay-based typing. The repertoires were made available in a free public database intended to serve as a resource for research on the immune response to SARS-CoV-2. A de-identified subject ID, COVID-19 status, age in years and sex were almost always included in the sample metadata. The material from the prospective study consisted of cDNA or gDNA derived from T cells, B-cell-depleted T cells, or PBMCs. Subjects who had been exposed to COVID-19, were actively infected with it, or had recovered from it provided the deeply sampled blood TCRbeta repertoires that made up the dataset. The samples were drawn from two sources: the first 160 participants of the ongoing ImmuneRACE study, and 1,000 to 1,500 subjects contributed by 6 global collaborators. What the study reported, not specific to this receptor: The quantity of clinical and demographic metadata differed by source and by participant and was supplied without curation.

TCRbeta CDR3 regions were amplified from genomic DNA by means of the immunoSEQ Assay, a bias-controlled multiplex PCR. The original methods were these. The number of nucleated cells in each sample was estimated from the amplification of reference gene primers within the assay. To quantify the absolute abundance of each unique TCRbeta CDR3 rearrangement, sequence reads were collapsed and filtered. For each sample, productive Simpson clonality was calculated by taking the square root of Simpson's diversity index across productive rearrangements. TCRdb obtained this table from immuneACCESS and retained in-frame rearrangements with V and J assigned. These tables miss some clones; where compared with another copy, unresolved V genes account for less than half of the shortfall, and the remainder is unexplained. V and J calls and clone size come straight from that table; D and trimming were deduced from the DNA. Within this sample are tens of thousands of clones, with around 83% of them counted one time only. About an eighth of the sample is in the top ten clones.

On this clone: No antigen is known for it. Base qualities are not recorded, but no much larger clone differs from it by a single base.

Reading the germline V gene gives CDR1 SGHDT and CDR2 YYEEEE. The CDR3 runs 18 residues from the cysteine to the phenylalanine. Of the read, only the CDR3 DNA is kept; its 54 bases are in frame from base 1. From V the trimming removes 4 bases and from J it removes 5 bases, while the gene matches leave 13 bases of the junction unaccounted for. Collaborating institutions collected whole blood in K2EDTA tubes following their own protocols. For TCRbeta analysis, collaborators shipped samples as frozen whole blood, isolated PBMCs, or DNA extracted from either of those sample types. The sequence joins TRBV5-6 to TRBJ2-2, with TRBD2 matching 11 junction bases. The TCR sequence derives from a man in his 70s with active COVID-19. Specimen: peripheral blood. CDR3 region: CASSTGVAGGPGTGELFF. In nucleotide form, the sequence is TGTGCCAGCAGCACTGGAGTAGCGGGGGGGCCTGGAACCGGGGAGCTGTTTTTT.